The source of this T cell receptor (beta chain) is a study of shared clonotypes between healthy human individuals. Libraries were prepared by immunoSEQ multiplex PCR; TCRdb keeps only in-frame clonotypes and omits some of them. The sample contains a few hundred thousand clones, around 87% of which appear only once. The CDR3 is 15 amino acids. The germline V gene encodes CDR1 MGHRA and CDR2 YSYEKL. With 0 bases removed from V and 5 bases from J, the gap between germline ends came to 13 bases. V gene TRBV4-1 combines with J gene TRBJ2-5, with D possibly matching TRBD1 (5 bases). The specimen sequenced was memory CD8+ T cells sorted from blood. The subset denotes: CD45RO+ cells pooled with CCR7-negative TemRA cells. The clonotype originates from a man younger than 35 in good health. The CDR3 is CASSQEQVDWETQYF. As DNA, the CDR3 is TGCGCCAGCAGCCAAGAACAGGTCGACTGGGAGACCCAGTACTTC.